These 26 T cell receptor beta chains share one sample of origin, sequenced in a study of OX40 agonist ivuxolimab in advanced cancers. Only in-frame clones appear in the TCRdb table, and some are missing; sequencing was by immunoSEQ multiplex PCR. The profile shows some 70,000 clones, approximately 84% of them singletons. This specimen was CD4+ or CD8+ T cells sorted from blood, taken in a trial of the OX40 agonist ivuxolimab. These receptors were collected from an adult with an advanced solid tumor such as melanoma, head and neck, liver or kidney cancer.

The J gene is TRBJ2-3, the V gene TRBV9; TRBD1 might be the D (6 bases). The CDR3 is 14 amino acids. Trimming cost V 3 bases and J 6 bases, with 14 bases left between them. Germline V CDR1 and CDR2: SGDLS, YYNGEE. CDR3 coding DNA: TGTGCCAGCAGCGCCCCCTCTAGGGGGGATACGCAGTATTTT. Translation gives CASSAPSRGDTQYF.

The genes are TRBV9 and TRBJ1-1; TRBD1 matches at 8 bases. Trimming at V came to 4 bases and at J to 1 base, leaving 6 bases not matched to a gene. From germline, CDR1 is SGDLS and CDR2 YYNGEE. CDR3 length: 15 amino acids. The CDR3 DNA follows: TGTGCCAGCAGCTATCTACAGGGGGGGAACACTGAAGCTTTCTTT. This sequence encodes CASSYLQGGNTEAFF.

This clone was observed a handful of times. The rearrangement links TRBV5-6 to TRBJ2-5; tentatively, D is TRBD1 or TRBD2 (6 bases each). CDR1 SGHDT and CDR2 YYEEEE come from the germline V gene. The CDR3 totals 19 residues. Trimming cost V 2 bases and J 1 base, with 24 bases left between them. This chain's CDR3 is CASSFDFGGRGGVQETQYF. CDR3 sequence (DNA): TGTGCCAGCAGCTTCGATTTTGGTGGCAGGGGAGGAGTCCAAGAGACCCAGTACTTC.

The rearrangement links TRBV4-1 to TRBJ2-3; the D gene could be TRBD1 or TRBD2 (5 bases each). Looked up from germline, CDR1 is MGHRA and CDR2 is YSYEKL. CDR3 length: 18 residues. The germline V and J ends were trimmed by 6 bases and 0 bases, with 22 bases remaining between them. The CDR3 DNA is TGCGCCAGCAGACCCACCCGGCCGGGGACCACTAGCACAGATACGCAGTATTTT. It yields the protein CASRPTRPGTTSTDTQYF.

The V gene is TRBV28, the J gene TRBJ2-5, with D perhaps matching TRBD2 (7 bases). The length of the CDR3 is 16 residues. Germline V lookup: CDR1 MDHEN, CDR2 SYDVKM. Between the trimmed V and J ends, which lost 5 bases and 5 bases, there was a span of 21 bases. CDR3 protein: CASSPGGEFLAETQYF. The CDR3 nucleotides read TGTGCCAGCAGTCCGGGGGGCGAGTTTTTGGCTGAGACCCAGTACTTC.

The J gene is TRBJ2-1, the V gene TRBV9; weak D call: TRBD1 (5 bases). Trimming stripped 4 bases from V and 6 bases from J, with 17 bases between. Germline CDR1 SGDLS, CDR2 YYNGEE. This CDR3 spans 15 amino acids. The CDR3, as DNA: TGTGCCAGCAGCCCCCAGACAGCAGTCCTCAATGAGCAGTTCTTC. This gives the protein CASSPQTAVLNEQFF.

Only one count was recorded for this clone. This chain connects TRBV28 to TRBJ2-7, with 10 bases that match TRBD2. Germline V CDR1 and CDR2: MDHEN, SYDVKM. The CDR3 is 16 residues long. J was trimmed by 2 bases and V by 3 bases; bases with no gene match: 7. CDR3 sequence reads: CASSLVLAGGAYEQYF. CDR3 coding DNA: TGTGCCAGCAGTTTGGTGTTAGCGGGAGGCGCCTACGAGCAGTACTTC.

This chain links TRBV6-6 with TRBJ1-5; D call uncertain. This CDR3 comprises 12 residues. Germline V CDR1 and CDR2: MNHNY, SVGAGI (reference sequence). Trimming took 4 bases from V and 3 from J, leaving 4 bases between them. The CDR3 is CASSSLNQPQHF. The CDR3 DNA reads TGTGCCAGCAGTTCCCTCAATCAGCCCCAGCATTTT.

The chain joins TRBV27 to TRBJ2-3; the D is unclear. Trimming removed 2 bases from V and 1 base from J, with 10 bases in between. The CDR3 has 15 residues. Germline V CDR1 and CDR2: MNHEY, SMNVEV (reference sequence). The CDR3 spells CASSLIGRGTDTQYF. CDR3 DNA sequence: TGTGCCAGCAGTTTAATCGGAAGGGGCACAGATACGCAGTATTTT.

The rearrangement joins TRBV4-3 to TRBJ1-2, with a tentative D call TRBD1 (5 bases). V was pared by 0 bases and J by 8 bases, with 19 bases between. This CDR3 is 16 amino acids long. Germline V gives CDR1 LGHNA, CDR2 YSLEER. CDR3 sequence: CASSQDQPTVAGGYTF. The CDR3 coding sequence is TGCGCCAGCAGCCAAGATCAGCCGACAGTCGCGGGAGGCTACACCTTC.

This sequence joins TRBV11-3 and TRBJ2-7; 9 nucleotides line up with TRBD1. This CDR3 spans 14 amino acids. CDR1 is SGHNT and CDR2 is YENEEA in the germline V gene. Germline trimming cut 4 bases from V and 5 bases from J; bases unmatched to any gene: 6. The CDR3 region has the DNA TGTGCCAGCAGCTCCGGACAGGGGATCAACGAGCAGTACTTC. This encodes CASSSGQGINEQYF.

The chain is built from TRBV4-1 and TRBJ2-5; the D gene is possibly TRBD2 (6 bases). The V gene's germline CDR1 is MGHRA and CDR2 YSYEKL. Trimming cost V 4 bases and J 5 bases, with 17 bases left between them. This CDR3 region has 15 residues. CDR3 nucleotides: TGCGCCAGCAGCCTCTCCGGAGGGATTTGGGAGACCCAGTACTTC. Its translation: CASSLSGGIWETQYF.

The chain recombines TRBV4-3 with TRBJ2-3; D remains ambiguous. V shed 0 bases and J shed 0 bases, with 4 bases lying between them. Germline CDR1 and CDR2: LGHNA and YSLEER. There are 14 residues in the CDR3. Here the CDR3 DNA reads TGCGCCAGCAGCCAAGATTGGAGCACAGATACGCAGTATTTT. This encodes CASSQDWSTDTQYF.

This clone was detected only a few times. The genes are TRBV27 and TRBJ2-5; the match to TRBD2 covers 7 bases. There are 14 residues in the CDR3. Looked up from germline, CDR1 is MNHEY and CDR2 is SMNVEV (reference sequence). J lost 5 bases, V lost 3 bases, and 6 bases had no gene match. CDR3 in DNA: TGTGCCAGCAGTTTCGGCGGGAGCTATGAGACCCAGTACTTC. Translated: CASSFGGSYETQYF.

The CDR3 protein is CASSYSRGDGYTF. In nucleotides, the CDR3 is TGTGCCAGCAGTTACTCTAGAGGGGATGGCTACACCTTC. The chain employs TRBV6-6 and TRBJ1-2, with D maybe TRBD1 (5 bases). Germline V gene data show CDR1 as MNHNY and CDR2 as SVGAGI (reference sequence). Trimming cost V 0 bases and J 6 bases, with 8 bases left between them. This CDR3 has 13 amino acids.

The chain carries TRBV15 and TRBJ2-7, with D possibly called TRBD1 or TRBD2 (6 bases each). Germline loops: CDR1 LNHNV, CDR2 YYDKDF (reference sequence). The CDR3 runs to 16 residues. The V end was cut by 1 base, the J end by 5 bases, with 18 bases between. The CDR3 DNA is TGTGCCACCAGCAGAGCAACCGGGCACGGGGGCAACGAGCAGTACTTC. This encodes CATSRATGHGGNEQYF.

CDR3 region: CASRATGGNYGYTF. Written as DNA, the CDR3 is TGTGCCAGTAGGGCGACAGGGGGGAACTATGGCTACACCTTC. The rearrangement uses TRBV19 and TRBJ1-2; TRBD1 matches at 9 bases. The CDR3 covers 14 residues. The V and J ends lost 6 bases and 2 bases, in that order; junction bases with no gene match: 4. Germline CDR1 and CDR2: LNHDA and SQIVND (reference sequence). Complete variable domain (other parts from reference TRBV19 and TRBJ1-2): DGGITQSPKYLFRKEGQNVTLSCEQNLNHDAMYWYRQDPGQGLRLIYYSQIVNDFQKGDIAEGYSVSREKKESFPLTVTSAQKNPTAFYLCASRATGGNYGYTFGSGTRLTVV.

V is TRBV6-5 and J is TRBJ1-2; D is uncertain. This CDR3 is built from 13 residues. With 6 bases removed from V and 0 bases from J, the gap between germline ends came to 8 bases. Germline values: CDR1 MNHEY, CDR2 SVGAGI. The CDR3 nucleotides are TGTGCCAGCAGATTCGGTCCTAACTATGGCTACACCTTC. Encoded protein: CASRFGPNYGYTF.

The CDR3 nucleotides read TGTGCCAGCAGTTTATGGGGCGGCCCCTACGAGCAGTACTTC. This codes for CASSLWGGPYEQYF. The J gene is TRBJ2-7, the V gene TRBV28, with D unresolved. The CDR3 has 14 amino acids. Deletions cut 0 bases from V and 2 bases from J, with 8 bases between. Germline CDR1 and CDR2: MDHEN and SYDVKM.

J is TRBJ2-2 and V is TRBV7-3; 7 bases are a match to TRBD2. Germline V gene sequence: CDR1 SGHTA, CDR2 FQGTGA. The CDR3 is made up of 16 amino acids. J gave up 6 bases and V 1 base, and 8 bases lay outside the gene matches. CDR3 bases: TGTGCCAGCAGCTTAAGGCCAGCGGGATCGGCCGGGGAGCTGTTTTTT. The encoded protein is CASSLRPAGSAGELFF.

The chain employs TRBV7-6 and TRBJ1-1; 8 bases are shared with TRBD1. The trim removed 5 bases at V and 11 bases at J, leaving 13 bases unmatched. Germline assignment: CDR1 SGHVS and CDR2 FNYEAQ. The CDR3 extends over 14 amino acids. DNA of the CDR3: TGTGCCAGCAGCGGAGAGGGACAGGTTTCGGGGGCTTTCTTT. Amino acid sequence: CASSGEGQVSGAFF.

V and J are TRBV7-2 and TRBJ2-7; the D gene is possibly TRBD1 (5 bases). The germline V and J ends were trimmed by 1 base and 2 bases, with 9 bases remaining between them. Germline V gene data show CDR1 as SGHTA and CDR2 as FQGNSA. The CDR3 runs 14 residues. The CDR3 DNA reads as TGTGCCAGCAGCTTAGAGGGGTGGACCTACGAGCAGTACTTC. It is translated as CASSLEGWTYEQYF.

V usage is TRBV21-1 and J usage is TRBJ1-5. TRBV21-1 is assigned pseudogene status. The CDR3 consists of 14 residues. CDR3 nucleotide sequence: TGTGCCAGCAGCAAAGAACCTATTGATCAGCCCCAGCATTTT. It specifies CASSKEPIDQPQHF.

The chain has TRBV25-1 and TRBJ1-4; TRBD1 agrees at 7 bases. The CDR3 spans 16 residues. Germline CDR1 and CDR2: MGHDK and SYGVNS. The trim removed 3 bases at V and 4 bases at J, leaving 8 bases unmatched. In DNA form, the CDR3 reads TGTGCCAGCAGTGATCCCCACAGGGGCATTAATGAAAAACTGTTTTTT. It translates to CASSDPHRGINEKLFF.

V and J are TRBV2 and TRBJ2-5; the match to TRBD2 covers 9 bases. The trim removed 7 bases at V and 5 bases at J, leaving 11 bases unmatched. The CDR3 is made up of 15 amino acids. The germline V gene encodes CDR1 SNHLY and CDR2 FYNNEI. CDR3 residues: CASKGGGGLTETQYF. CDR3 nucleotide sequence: TGTGCCAGCAAGGGCGGGGGGGGCCTCACGGAGACCCAGTACTTC.

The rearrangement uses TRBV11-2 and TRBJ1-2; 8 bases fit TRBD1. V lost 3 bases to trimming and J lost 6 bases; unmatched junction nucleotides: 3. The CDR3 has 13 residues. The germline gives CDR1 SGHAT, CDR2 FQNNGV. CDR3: CASSFMDRDGYTF. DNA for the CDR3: TGTGCCAGCAGCTTTATGGACAGGGATGGCTACACCTTC.